This T cell receptor beta chain is drawn from a study of blood T cell repertoires in COVID-19. Study as a whole: Sites in the United States, Italy and Spain provided acute and convalescent COVID-19 samples.

Sequencing was performed with immunoSEQ multiplex PCR; in TCRdb, only in-frame clones are kept and a portion is missing. Of 250,000 to 400,000 clones listed, approximately 87% are singletons. The CDR3 is 16 residues long. V shed 2 bases and J 1 base; nucleotides not matched to a gene: 4. The germline CDR1 and CDR2 sequences are SGHRS and YFSETQ. This TCR came from a woman aged 25 to 39 with COVID-19, enrolled during active disease. Sequenced: peripheral blood. The chain uses TRBV5-1 and TRBJ2-2, with 8 bases matching TRBD1. The CDR3 here is CASSFSGTGNTGELFF. In DNA form, the CDR3 reads TGCGCCAGCAGCTTTAGTGGGACAGGGAACACCGGGGAGCTGTTTTTT.